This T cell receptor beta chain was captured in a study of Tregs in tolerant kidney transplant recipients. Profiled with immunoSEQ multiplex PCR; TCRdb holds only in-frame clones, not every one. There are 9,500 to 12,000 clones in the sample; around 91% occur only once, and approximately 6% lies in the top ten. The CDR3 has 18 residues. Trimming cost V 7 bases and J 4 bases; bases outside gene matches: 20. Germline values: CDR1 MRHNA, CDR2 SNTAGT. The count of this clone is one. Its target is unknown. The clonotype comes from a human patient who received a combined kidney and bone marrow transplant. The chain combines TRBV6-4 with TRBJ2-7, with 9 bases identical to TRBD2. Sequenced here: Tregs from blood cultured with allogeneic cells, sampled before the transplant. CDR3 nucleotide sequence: TGTGCCAGCACTACACGACTAGGGGGACTAGCCAACCTTTACGAGCAGTACTTC. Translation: CASTTRLGGLANLYEQYF.